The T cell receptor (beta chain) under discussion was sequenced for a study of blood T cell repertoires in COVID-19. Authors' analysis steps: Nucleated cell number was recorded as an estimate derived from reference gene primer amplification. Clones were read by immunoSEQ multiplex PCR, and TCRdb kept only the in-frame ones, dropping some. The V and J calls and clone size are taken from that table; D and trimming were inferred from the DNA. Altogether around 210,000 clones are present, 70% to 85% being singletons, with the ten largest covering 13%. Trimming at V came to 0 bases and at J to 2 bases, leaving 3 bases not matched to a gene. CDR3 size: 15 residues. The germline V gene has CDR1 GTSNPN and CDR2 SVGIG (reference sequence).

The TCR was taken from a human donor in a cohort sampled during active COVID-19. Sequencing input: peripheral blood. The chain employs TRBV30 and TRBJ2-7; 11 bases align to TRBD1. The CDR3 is CAWSVKGQGAYEQYF. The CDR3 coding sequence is TGTGCCTGGAGTGTAAAGGGACAGGGGGCCTACGAGCAGTACTTC.